This T cell receptor (beta chain) derives from a study of cytomegalovirus exposure and HLA in healthy donors. The study, taken as a whole, reports: Later work found most CMV-associated TCR beta chains apparently HLA-restricted.

The PCR ran on 60 Vbeta and 13 Jbeta primers. Libraries were prepared by immunoSEQ multiplex PCR; TCRdb keeps only in-frame clonotypes and omits some of them. The table records 120,000 or so clones, roughly 80% of them present only once. In the case of this clone: What it recognizes is unknown.

CDR3 size: 12 residues. Germline V gene sequence: CDR1 LNHDA, CDR2 SQIVND (reference sequence). The sequence derives from a female donor in good health and CMV-seropositive. Sequencing was performed on PBMCs. This sequence joins TRBV19 and TRBJ2-2; weak D call: TRBD2 (6 bases). CDR3 sequence (DNA): TGTGCGGGGGGTTTCTTAGGCGGGGAGCTGTTTTTT. It is translated as CAGGFLGGELFF.